This record concerns one T cell receptor beta chain sequence. Its target is unknown. TCRdb's copy holds only in-frame clones and misses some; the assay was immunoSEQ multiplex PCR. The sample has roughly 10,000 clones; about 70% are singletons. This sample was included in a study of tumor-infiltrating lymphocytes in localized non-small cell lung cancer. Study findings and constraints: Tumor T-cell fraction was not associated with recurrence-free survival. TCRbeta sequencing showed higher T cell infiltration in tumors than uninvolved lung.

The sequenced material came from lung tumor tissue. This clonotype originated in a human donor with non-small cell lung cancer.

DNA of the CDR3: TGCGCCAGCAGCTCGGGAGGCTATGGCTACACCTTC. Translated: CASSSGGYGYTF. The gene calls are TRBV5-1 and TRBJ1-2; D is ambiguous. Trimming stripped 3 bases from V and 4 bases from J, with 7 bases between. The CDR3 extends over 12 amino acids. Germline V gives CDR1 SGHRS, CDR2 YFSETQ.